The clone carrying this T cell receptor beta chain occurred many times. V was pared by 7 bases and J by 6 bases, with 19 bases between. The V gene's germline CDR1 is LNHDA and CDR2 SQIVND (reference sequence). The CDR3 is 15 amino acids. This sample's time point: newly diagnosed GD, antithyroid drugs for less than 3 months. There was RNA extracted from PBMCs, and the TCR library was made from it. Graves' disease was diagnosed by American Thyroid Association guidelines. The TCR beta library used iRepertoire HTBI primers with Arm-PCR amplification of CDR3. One entry per CDR3 protein, called by TCRdb with MiXCR from the multiplex PCR reads. The sample has some 230,000 distinct CDR3 sequences, approximately 16% seen once. These data belong to a study of regulatory T cells in long-lasting Graves disease.

The chain uses TRBV19 and TRBJ1-5; D perhaps matches TRBD1 (5 bases). The sequencing here drew on peripheral blood mononuclear cells (PBMCs), taken at new diagnosis, from a patient treated with antithyroid drugs. The clonotype was recovered from a female donor with Graves disease. The CDR3 DNA follows: TGTGCCAGTACCCATGAGGGCAGGGAGGGTCAGCCCCAGCATTTT. As protein: CASTHEGREGQPQHF.